The clone carrying this TCR beta chain was picked up a small number of times. Antigen specificity is unknown. This specimen comes from a study of PD-1 blockade in classical Hodgkin lymphoma. Study in general: With a 2-week interval, patients received intravenous nivolumab at 3 mg/kg. Regarding the study as a whole: Patients with a complete response exhibited baseline diversity comparable to newly diagnosed patients.

Relapses following autologous stem cell transplantation were seen in all patients, with brentuximab vedotin exposure varying. Reported best responses ranged across complete response, partial response or progressive disease. Germline CDR1 MRHNA, CDR2 SNTAGT. V shed 3 bases and J shed 0 bases, with 11 bases lying between them. The CDR3 runs to 16 residues. The repertoire was sequenced with immunoSEQ multiplex PCR; TCRdb's copy has only in-frame clones and lacks some. The repertoire consists of more than 40,000 clones, with over 65% occurring once and the leading ten covering around 2.8%. The chain carries TRBV6-4 and TRBJ1-4; D remains ambiguous. The sequence came from a human donor with classical Hodgkin lymphoma. The sequenced sample was peripheral blood mononuclear cells (PBMCs), obtained before the second cycle of nivolumab. CDR3 nucleotide sequence: TGTGCCAGCAGTGAAGAAGGGTCGGCAACTAATGAAAAACTGTTTTTT. Amino acid sequence: CASSEEGSATNEKLFF.